These 27 T cell receptor beta chains were all obtained from the same sample, sequenced in a study of CD8 T cells in ankylosing spondylitis. Their cognate antigens are unknown. Study outcomes and limitations: Seemingly distinctive of ankylosing spondylitis blood was a TCR beta motif formed by eight highly homologous variants.

One entry per CDR3 protein results from TCRdb running MiXCR on the 5' RACE reads. Found here are 400,000 or so distinct CDR3 sequences, 25% to 30% of them singletons; the top ten hold about 1%. The sequenced material came from blood, either unsorted or a sorted T cell fraction (not recorded which). The receptors were sampled from a male donor with ankylosing spondylitis.

This clonotype was observed at least ten times. The gene calls are TRBV12-3 or TRBV12-4 and TRBJ1-2; D unresolved. The V end lost 7 bases, the J end lost 9 bases, and 21 bases lay between the germline ends. This CDR3 has 14 amino acids. This chain's CDR3 is CASMTNGATTSYTF. The CDR3 region has the DNA TGTGCCAGCATGACGAACGGCGCAACTACGAGCTACACCTTC.

This clonotype was observed a few times. CDR3 protein: CASRALGQPQHF. As DNA, the CDR3 is TGTGCCAGCAGAGCCTTGGGACAGCCCCAGCATTTT. The chain recombines TRBV27 with TRBJ1-5; D not certain. The CDR3 sequence is 12 residues long. Germline V CDR1 and CDR2: MNHEY, SMNVEV (reference sequence). Trimming cost V 6 bases and J 7 bases, with 10 bases left between them.

This clonotype was seen only a few times. J is TRBJ2-7 and V is TRBV18; 8 bases fit TRBD2. J was trimmed by 2 bases and V by 2 bases; bases with no gene match: 2. The CDR3 contains 14 residues. Germline CDR1 reads KGHSH; CDR2 reads LQKENI. The CDR3 region has the DNA TGTGCCAGCTCACCAAGCGGGAGAACCTACGAGCAGTACGTC. As protein: CASSPSGRTYEQYV.

The chain couples TRBV7-7 to TRBJ2-3; 12 nucleotides align to TRBD1. The CDR3 has 15 amino acids. Trimming removed 5 bases from V and 5 bases from J; junction bases left unmatched: 5. CDR1 is SSHAT, CDR2 FNYEAQ, per germline (reference sequence). This CDR3 reads CASSPGQGAGDTQYF. CDR3 nucleotide sequence: TGTGCCAGCAGCCCGGGACAGGGGGCTGGAGATACGCAGTATTTT. Full variable domain (outside the CDR3, taken from reference TRBV7-7 and TRBJ2-3): GAGVSQSPRYKVTKRGQDVTLRCDPISSHATLYWYQQALGQGPEFLTYFNYEAQPDKSGLPSDRFSAERPEGSISTLTIQRTEQRDSAMYRCASSPGQGAGDTQYFGPGTRLTVL.

The V gene is TRBV20-1, the J gene TRBJ2-1; D is perhaps TRBD1 or TRBD2 (5 bases each). Germline V CDR1 and CDR2: DFQATT, SNEGSKA (reference sequence). The V and J ends lost 5 bases and 4 bases respectively, with 18 bases between them. CDR3 length equals 15 residues. The CDR3 loop reads CSASSGARFYNEQFF. As DNA, the CDR3 is TGCAGTGCTTCTTCCGGGGCGAGATTTTACAATGAGCAGTTCTTC.

The chain couples TRBV20-1 to TRBJ1-5; the D is unclear. Germline V gene lookup returns CDR1 DFQATT and CDR2 SNEGSKA (reference sequence). This CDR3 comprises 12 residues. Trimming removed 5 bases from V and 2 bases from J, with 7 bases in between. In DNA, the CDR3 is TGCAGTGCTTTTCAGGGCAATCAGCCCCAGCATTTT. Encoded protein: CSAFQGNQPQHF.

This clonotype was observed a few times. V and J are TRBV6-2 or TRBV6-3 and TRBJ2-7, with 8 positions matching TRBD2. The CDR3 loop spans 17 amino acids. Germline lookup yields CDR1 MNHEY and CDR2 SVGEGT. The V segment lost 0 bases and the J segment 7 bases; nucleotides outside the gene matches: 14. The CDR3 is CASSYSPSAAGEEEQYF. The CDR3 DNA reads as TGTGCCAGCAGTTACTCGCCATCGGCAGCGGGAGAGGAAGAGCAGTACTTC.

This chain joins TRBV12-3 or TRBV12-4 and TRBJ2-3; D unresolved. Trimming pared 2 bases from V and 4 bases from J, leaving 7 bases between. The CDR3 loop spans 13 amino acids. Written as DNA, the CDR3 is TGTGCCAGCAGTTTACTAGTGGCAGATACGCAGTATTTT. Its protein product is CASSLLVADTQYF.

The CDR3 coding sequence is TGTGCCAGCAGCTTACCAGGGGCACTGGAAGAGACCCAGTACTTC. Translating it yields CASSLPGALEETQYF. The rearrangement joins TRBV7-9 to TRBJ2-5, with D perhaps TRBD1 (6 bases). The V gene's germline CDR1 is SEHNR and CDR2 FQNEAQ (reference sequence). The CDR3 covers 15 residues. V was shortened by 2 bases and J by 3 bases, with 13 bases between the two germline ends.

The chain combines TRBV6-6 with TRBJ2-3, with a possible D match to TRBD1 (6 bases). Trimming cost V 6 bases and J 5 bases, with 9 bases left between them. The CDR3 is 12 residues long. Germline CDR1 MNHNY, CDR2 SVGAGI (reference sequence). The CDR3 region is CASRQGLDTQYF. CDR3 in DNA: TGTGCCAGCAGACAGGGATTAGATACGCAGTATTTT.

This chain links TRBV20-1 with TRBJ2-7; 7 bases are a match to TRBD2. J was trimmed by 3 bases and V by 6 bases; bases with no gene match: 8. The CDR3 extends over 13 amino acids. Looked up from germline, CDR1 is DFQATT and CDR2 is SNEGSKA (reference sequence). The CDR3 protein is CSASGTFNYEQYF. For the CDR3, the DNA is TGCAGTGCAAGCGGGACTTTTAACTACGAGCAGTACTTC.

The chain has TRBV5-6 and TRBJ2-3; TRBD1 might be the D (6 bases). Trimming stripped 4 bases from V and 6 bases from J, with 24 bases between. Germline V gene lookup returns CDR1 SGHDT and CDR2 YYEEEE. This CDR3 contains 17 residues. CDR3 in amino acids: CASSQPAQGRRLDTQYF. The CDR3 bases are TGTGCCAGCAGCCAACCTGCACAGGGTAGAAGATTGGATACGCAGTATTTT.

V and J are TRBV7-9 and TRBJ1-1, with D hard to call. The V end was cut by 5 bases, the J end by 8 bases, with 15 bases between. The CDR3 runs to 13 residues. CDR1 and CDR2 from the germline V gene are SEHNR and FQNEAQ (reference sequence). The CDR3 is CASSHNRKGEAFF. In DNA form, the CDR3 reads TGTGCCAGCAGCCACAACCGGAAGGGCGAAGCTTTCTTT.

This clonotype turned up a few times. V is TRBV20-1 and J is TRBJ1-3, with 7 bases lining up with TRBD1. The CDR3 loop spans 15 amino acids. CDR1 is DFQATT and CDR2 is SNEGSKA in the germline V gene (reference sequence). The ends lost 5 bases at V and 0 bases at J; junction bases unmatched: 7. CDR3 sequence: CSAYTGASSGNTIYF. The CDR3 DNA sequence: TGCAGTGCTTACACAGGGGCAAGCTCTGGAAACACCATATATTTT.

This clonotype has a handful of counts. The rearrangement joins TRBV28 to TRBJ2-1, with TRBD1 matching 7 bases. The ends lost 7 bases at V and 8 bases at J; junction bases unmatched: 11. Germline V gene lookup returns CDR1 MDHEN and CDR2 SYDVKM. This CDR3 is 14 amino acids long. CDR3 sequence reads: CASTRDRARYEQFF. DNA for the CDR3: TGTGCCAGCACCCGAGACAGGGCGAGGTATGAGCAGTTCTTC.

The chain carries TRBV29-1 and TRBJ1-3; D uncertain. The CDR3 sequence is 14 residues long. CDR1 is SQVTM and CDR2 is ANQGSEA in the germline V gene. V lost 1 base to trimming and J lost 4 bases, with 11 bases between them. The CDR3 sequence: CSVEGSPGGNTIYF. The CDR3 nucleotides are TGCAGCGTTGAAGGTTCTCCTGGGGGAAACACCATATATTTT. Complete variable domain (other parts from reference TRBV29-1 and TRBJ1-3): SAVISQKPSRDICQRGTSLTIQCQVDSQVTMMFWYRQQPGQSLTLIATANQGSEATYESGFVIDKFPISRPNLTFSTLTVSNMSPEDSSIYLCSVEGSPGGNTIYFGEGSWLTVV.

The V gene is TRBV29-1, the J gene TRBJ1-1, with 9 bases aligning to TRBD1. Germline V gives CDR1 SQVTM, CDR2 ANQGSEA. This CDR3 has 13 residues. V gave up 4 bases and J gave up 6 bases; unmatched junction bases: 6. The chain's CDR3 is CSVVNRGLPEAFF. The CDR3, as DNA: TGCAGCGTTGTTAACAGGGGGCTCCCTGAAGCTTTCTTT.

V and J are TRBV29-1 and TRBJ2-5; D unclear. Trimming cost V 8 bases and J 1 base, with 8 bases left between them. Germline V lookup: CDR1 SQVTM, CDR2 ANQGSEA. The CDR3 runs to 11 residues. The CDR3 reads CSLRTQETQYF. In DNA, the CDR3 is TGCAGCCTCCGGACCCAAGAGACCCAGTACTTC.

The chain links TRBV4-1 to TRBJ1-4; a possible D gene is TRBD1 (6 bases). The germline V and J ends were trimmed by 2 bases and 8 bases, with 12 bases remaining between them. CDR1 and CDR2 (germline): MGHRA, YSYEKL. The length of the CDR3 is 14 residues. CDR3 sequence (DNA): TGCGCCAGCAGCCAACAGGGGAGAGGGGAAAAACTGTTTTTT. It translates to CASSQQGRGEKLFF.

This rearrangement joins TRBV27 to TRBJ1-3; the D gene is possibly TRBD1 (5 bases). Germline loops: CDR1 MNHEY, CDR2 SMNVEV (reference sequence). Trimming took 7 bases from V and 2 from J, leaving 15 bases between them. CDR3 length equals 15 residues. CDR3 in amino acids: CASILRDMAGNTIYF. CDR3 nucleotides: TGTGCCAGCATACTCAGGGATATGGCTGGAAACACCATATATTTT.

This clonotype was counted ten times or more. The chain uses TRBV20-1 and TRBJ2-1, with 8 bases identical to TRBD2. With 3 bases clipped from V and 6 bases from J, the junction kept 19 bases outside the gene matches. The germline CDR1 and CDR2 sequences are DFQATT and SNEGSKA (reference sequence). CDR3 length equals 18 residues. CDR3 amino acids: CSASTFRLAGPMGNEQFF. The DNA for the CDR3 is TGCAGTGCTAGCACCTTTCGGCTAGCGGGCCCCATGGGCAATGAGCAGTTCTTC.

The chain links TRBV6-2 or TRBV6-3 to TRBJ2-7, with 11 bases fitting TRBD2. The CDR3 runs to 14 residues. J was trimmed by 3 bases and V by 6 bases; bases with no gene match: 4. Germline values: CDR1 MNHEY, CDR2 SVGEGT. CDR3 DNA: TGTGCCAGCAGACTAGCGGGAGCCGGCTACGAGCAGTACGTC. Its translation is CASRLAGAGYEQYV.

In its sample, this clonotype was seen once. The chain uses TRBV12-3 or TRBV12-4 and TRBJ1-1, with D hard to call. Trimming left V 2 bases short and J 3 bases short, with 7 bases between. CDR3 length: 13 residues. The CDR3 bases are TGTGCCAGCAGTTTACAGGTCTACACTGAAGCTTTCTTT. Amino acid sequence: CASSLQVYTEAFF.

The CDR3 DNA reads TGCAGTGCTAGAGTAAGGGGGTTACAGCCCCAGCATTTT. Amino acid sequence: CSARVRGLQPQHF. The chain employs TRBV20-1 and TRBJ1-5, with D possibly matching TRBD1 (6 bases). V lost 1 base to trimming and J lost 7 bases, with 11 bases between them. The CDR3 is made up of 13 amino acids. The germline V gene has CDR1 DFQATT and CDR2 SNEGSKA (reference sequence).

The chain joins TRBV2 to TRBJ2-3; 7 bases align to TRBD1. V was clipped by 2 bases and J by 0 bases; unmatched bases: 5. The CDR3 runs to 16 residues. In germline, CDR1 is SNHLY, CDR2 FYNNEI. This CDR3 reads CASSELGTASTDTQYF. CDR3 nucleotide sequence: TGTGCCAGCAGTGAATTAGGGACAGCTAGCACAGATACGCAGTATTTT.

This clonotype came up a few times. CDR3 sequence: CASSWRQGWDTQYF. The CDR3 nucleotides are TGTGCCAGCAGCTGGCGACAGGGATGGGATACGCAGTATTTT. V is TRBV11-2 and J is TRBJ2-3, with 7 bases identical to TRBD1. The germline gives CDR1 SGHAT, CDR2 FQNNGV. The V segment lost 4 bases and the J segment 6 bases; nucleotides outside the gene matches: 7. CDR3 length: 14 amino acids.

The chain joins TRBV2 to TRBJ2-2; D is undetermined. Germline V gene lookup returns CDR1 SNHLY and CDR2 FYNNEI. V lost 4 bases to trimming and J lost 6 bases, with 6 bases between them. The CDR3 covers 12 residues. This CDR3 is CASSGYSGELFF. The CDR3 DNA follows: TGTGCCAGCAGTGGGTATTCCGGGGAGCTGTTTTTT.